This T cell receptor (beta chain) stems from a study of T-cell memory formation after mild COVID-19. The CDR3 extends over 15 amino acids. Germline CDR1 is SGHRS and CDR2 is YFSETQ. The V and J ends lost 1 base and 5 bases respectively, with 13 bases between them. In this sample, this clonotype turned up a few times. In TCRdb, the 5' RACE reads were re-called with MiXCR into one record per CDR3 protein. The top ten clones hold approximately 13% of a sample with some 440,000 distinct CDR3 sequences, around a quarter of them seen once. The chain links TRBV5-1 to TRBJ2-1; D uncertain. The origin of this receptor is an adult woman who had mild COVID-19 (a few samples of this study predate the infection). Cell type and time point are not known. Input material: PBMCs or a T cell subset sorted from them (not recorded which). The CDR3 loop is CASSLTRLTHNEQFF. CDR3 coding DNA: TGCGCCAGCAGCTTGACGAGACTGACCCACAATGAGCAGTTCTTC.